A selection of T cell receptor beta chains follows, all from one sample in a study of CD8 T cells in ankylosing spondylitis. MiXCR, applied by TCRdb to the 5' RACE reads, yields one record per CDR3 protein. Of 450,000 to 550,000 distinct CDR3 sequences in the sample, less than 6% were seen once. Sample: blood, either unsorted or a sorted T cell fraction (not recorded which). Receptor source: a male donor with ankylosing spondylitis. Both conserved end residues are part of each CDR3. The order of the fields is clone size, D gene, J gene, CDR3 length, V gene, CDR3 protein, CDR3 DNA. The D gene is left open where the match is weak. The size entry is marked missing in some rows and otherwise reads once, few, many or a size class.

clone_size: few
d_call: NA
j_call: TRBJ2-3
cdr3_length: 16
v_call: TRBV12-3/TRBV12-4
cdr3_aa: CASSFTRASVADTQYF
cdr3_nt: TGTGCCAGCAGTTTTACCAGGGCTAGTGTGGCAGATACGCAGTATTTT

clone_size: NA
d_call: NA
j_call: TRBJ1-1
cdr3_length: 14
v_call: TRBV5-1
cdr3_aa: CASSLSPGETEAFF
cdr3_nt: TGCGCCAGCAGCTTGAGCCCCGGGGAAACTGAAGCTTTCTTT

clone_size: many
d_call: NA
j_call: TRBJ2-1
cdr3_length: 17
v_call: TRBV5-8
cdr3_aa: CASSLIPAFRSYNEQFF
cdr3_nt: TGTGCCAGCAGCTTGATTCCAGCCTTTCGCTCCTACAATGAGCAGTTCTTC

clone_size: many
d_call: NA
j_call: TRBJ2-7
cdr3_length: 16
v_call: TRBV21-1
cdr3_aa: CASSPRTDLSFYEQYF
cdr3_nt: TGTGCCAGCAGCCCACGGACGGATCTTTCCTTCTACGAGCAGTACTTC

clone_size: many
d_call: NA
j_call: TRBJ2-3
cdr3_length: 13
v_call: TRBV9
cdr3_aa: CASSVNFVDTQYF
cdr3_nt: TGTGCCAGCAGCGTAAACTTTGTGGATACGCAGTATTTT

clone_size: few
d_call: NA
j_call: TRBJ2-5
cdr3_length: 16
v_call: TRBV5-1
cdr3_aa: CASSPRETQGEETQYF
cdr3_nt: TGCGCCAGCAGCCCGAGGGAGACGCAGGGAGAAGAGACCCAGTACTTC

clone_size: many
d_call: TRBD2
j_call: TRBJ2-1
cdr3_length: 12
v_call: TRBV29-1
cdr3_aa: CSAGGDNNEQFF
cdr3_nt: TGCAGCGCGGGGGGGGACAACAATGAGCAGTTCTTC

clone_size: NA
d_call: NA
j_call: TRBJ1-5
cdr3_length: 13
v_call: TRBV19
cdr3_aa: CASSVHSNQPQHF
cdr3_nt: TGTGCCAGTTCCGTCCATAGCAATCAGCCCCAGCATTTT

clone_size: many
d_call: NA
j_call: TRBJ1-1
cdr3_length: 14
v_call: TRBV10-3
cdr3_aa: CAISESGANTEAFF
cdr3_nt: TGTGCCATCAGTGAGTCGGGGGCGAACACTGAAGCTTTCTTT

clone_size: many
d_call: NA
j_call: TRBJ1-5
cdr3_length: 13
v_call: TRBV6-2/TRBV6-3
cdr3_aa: CASADLPHQPQHF
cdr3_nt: TGTGCCAGCGCCGATCTACCCCATCAGCCCCAGCATTTT

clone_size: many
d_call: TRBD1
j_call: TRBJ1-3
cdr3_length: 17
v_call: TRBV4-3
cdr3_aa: CASSQSTGAVAGNTIYF
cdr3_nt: TGCGCCAGCAGCCAATCTACAGGGGCAGTCGCTGGAAACACCATATATTTT

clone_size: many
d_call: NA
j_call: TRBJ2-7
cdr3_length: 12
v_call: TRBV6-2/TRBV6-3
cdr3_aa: CASSYSYLEQYF
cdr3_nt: TGTGCCAGCAGTTACTCGTACCTCGAGCAGTACTTC

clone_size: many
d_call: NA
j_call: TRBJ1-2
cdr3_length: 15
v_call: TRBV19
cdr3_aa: CASSIPNEWNYGYTF
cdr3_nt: TGTGCCAGTAGTATACCCAACGAATGGAACTATGGCTACACCTTC

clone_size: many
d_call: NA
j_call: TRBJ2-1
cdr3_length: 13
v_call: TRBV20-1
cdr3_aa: CSARDILVNEQFF
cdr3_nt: TGCAGTGCTAGAGACATACTGGTAAATGAGCAGTTCTTC

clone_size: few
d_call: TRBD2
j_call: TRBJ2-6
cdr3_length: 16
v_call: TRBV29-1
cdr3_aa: CSVEEGEGSGANVLTF
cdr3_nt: TGCAGCGTTGAAGAGGGGGAGGGGTCTGGGGCCAACGTCCTGACTTTC

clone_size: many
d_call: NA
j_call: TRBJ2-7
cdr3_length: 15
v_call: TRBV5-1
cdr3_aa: CASSLVTGLPYEQYF
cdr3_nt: TGCGCCAGCAGCTTGGTGACAGGACTTCCCTACGAGCAGTACTTC

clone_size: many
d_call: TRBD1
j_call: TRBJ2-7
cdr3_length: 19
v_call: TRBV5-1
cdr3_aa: CASSRAPSSGTGYTYEQYF
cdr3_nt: TGCGCCAGCAGCCGAGCCCCTTCTTCCGGGACAGGGTATACCTACGAGCAGTACTTC

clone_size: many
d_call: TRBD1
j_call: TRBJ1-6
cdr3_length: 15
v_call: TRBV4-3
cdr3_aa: CASSQDRQGESPLHF
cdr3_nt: TGCGCCAGCAGCCAAGATCGCCAGGGGGAATCACCCCTCCACTTT

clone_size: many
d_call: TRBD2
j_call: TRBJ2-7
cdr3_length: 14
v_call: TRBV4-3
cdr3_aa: CASSQVFGGEEQYF
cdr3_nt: TGCGCCAGCAGCCAAGTTTTTGGGGGGGAAGAGCAGTACTTC

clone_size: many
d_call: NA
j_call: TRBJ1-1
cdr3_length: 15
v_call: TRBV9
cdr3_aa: CASSVGPNVNTEAFF
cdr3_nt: TGTGCCAGCAGCGTAGGGCCGAATGTTAACACTGAAGCTTTCTTT

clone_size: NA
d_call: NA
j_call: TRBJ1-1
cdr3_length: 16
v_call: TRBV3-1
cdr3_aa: CASSQDTGLGDTEAFF
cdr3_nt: TGTGCCAGCAGCCAAGATACAGGGCTGGGGGACACTGAAGCTTTCTTT

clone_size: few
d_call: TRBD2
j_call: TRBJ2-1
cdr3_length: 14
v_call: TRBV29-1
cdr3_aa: CSAYIAGWGNEQFF
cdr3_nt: TGCAGCGCGTATATAGCGGGATGGGGCAATGAGCAGTTCTTC

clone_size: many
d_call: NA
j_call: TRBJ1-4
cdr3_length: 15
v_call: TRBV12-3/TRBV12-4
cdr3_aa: CASRPGLTANEKLFF
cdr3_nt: TGTGCCAGCAGGCCGGGACTCACCGCTAATGAAAAACTGTTTTTT

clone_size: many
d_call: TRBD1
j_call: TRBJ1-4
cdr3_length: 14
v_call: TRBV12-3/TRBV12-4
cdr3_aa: CASRNRDRDEKLFF
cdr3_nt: TGTGCCAGCAGGAACCGGGACAGAGATGAAAAACTGTTTTTT

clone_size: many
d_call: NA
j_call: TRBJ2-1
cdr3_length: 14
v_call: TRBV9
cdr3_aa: CASSVGTSHNEQFF
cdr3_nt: TGTGCCAGCAGCGTGGGCACGTCCCACAATGAGCAGTTCTTC

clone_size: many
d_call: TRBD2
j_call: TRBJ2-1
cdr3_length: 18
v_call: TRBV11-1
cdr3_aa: CASSLNIRRAGGGNEQFF
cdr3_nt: TGTGCCAGCAGCTTAAATATAAGGCGAGCGGGGGGAGGGAATGAGCAGTTCTTC

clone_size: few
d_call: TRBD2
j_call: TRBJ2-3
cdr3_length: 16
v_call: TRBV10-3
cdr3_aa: CAISPGLAGSGGTQYF
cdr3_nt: TGTGCCATCAGCCCGGGACTAGCGGGAAGTGGGGGTACGCAGTATTTT

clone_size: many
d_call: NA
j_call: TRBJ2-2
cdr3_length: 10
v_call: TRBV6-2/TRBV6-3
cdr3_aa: CASRGGELFF
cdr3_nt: TGTGCCAGCAGGGGCGGGGAGCTGTTTTTT

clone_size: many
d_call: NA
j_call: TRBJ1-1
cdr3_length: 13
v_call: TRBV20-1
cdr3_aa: CSARVSGAVRAFF
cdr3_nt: TGCAGTGCTAGAGTTTCAGGTGCGGTTCGAGCTTTCTTT

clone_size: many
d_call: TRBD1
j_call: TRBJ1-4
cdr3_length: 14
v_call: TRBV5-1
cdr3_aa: CASTIQGAGEKLFF
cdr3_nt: TGCGCCAGCACCATACAGGGGGCGGGTGAAAAACTGTTTTTT

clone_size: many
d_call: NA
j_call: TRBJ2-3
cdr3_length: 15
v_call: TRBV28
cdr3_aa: CASSPGTSTTDTQYF
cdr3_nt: TGTGCCAGCAGTCCTGGGACTTCTACAACAGATACGCAGTATTTT

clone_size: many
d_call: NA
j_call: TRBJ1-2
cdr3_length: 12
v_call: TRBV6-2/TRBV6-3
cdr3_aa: CASSYHGDGYTF
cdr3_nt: TGTGCCAGCAGTTACCATGGGGATGGCTACACCTTC

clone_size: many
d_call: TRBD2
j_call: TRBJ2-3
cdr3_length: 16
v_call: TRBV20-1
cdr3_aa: CSARDWRRGSTDTQYF
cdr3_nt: TGCAGTGCTAGAGATTGGAGGCGGGGGAGCACAGATACGCAGTATTTT

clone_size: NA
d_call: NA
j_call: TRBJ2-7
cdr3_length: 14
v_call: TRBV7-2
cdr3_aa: CASSSTFLYYEQYF
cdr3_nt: TGTGCCAGCAGCTCTACCTTTCTGTATTACGAGCAGTACTTC

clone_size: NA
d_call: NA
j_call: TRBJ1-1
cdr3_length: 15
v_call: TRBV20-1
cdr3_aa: CSARDRLRGNTEAFF
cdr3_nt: TGCAGTGCTAGAGATCGGTTAAGGGGGAACACTGAAGCTTTCTTT

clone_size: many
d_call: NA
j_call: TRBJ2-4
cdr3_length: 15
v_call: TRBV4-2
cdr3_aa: CASSQDLIQLNIQYF
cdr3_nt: TGTGCCAGCAGCCAAGATTTGATTCAATTAAACATTCAGTACTTC

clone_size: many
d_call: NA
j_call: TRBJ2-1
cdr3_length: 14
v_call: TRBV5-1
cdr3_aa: CASSPTVPGNEQFF
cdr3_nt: TGCGCCAGCAGCCCGACTGTTCCCGGCAATGAGCAGTTCTTC

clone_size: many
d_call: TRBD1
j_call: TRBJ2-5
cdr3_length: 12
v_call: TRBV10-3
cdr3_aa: CAISGTGDRQYF
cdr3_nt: TGTGCCATCAGTGGAACAGGGGACCGGCAGTACTTC

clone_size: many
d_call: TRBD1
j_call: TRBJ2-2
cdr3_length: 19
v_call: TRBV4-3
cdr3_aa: CASSHPSRPGQGNTGELFF
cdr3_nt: TGCGCCAGCAGCCATCCGTCTCGGCCGGGACAGGGGAACACCGGGGAGCTGTTTTTT

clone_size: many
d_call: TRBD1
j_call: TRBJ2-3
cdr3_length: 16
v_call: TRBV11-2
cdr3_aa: CASSFDRGGSSDTQYF
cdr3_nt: TGTGCCAGCAGCTTTGACAGGGGGGGCAGTTCAGATACGCAGTATTTT

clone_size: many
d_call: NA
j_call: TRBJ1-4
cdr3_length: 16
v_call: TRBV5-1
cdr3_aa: CASRTAGTGSNEKLFF
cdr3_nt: TGCGCCAGCAGAACCGCGGGAACAGGGTCTAATGAAAAACTGTTTTTT

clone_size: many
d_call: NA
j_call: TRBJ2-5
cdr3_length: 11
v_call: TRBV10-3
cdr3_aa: CAIGPIGAQYF
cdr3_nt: TGTGCCATAGGACCTATTGGGGCCCAGTACTTC

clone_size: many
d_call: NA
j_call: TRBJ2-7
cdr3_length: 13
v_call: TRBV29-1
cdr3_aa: CSVVDRISYEQYF
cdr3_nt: TGCAGCGTTGTGGACCGGATATCCTACGAGCAGTACTTC

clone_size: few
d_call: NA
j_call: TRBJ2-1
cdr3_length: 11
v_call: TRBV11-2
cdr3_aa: CASSPINEQFF
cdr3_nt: TGTGCCAGCAGCCCGATCAATGAGCAGTTCTTC

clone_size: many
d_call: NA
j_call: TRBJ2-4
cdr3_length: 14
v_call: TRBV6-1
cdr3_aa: CASSNSVAKNIQYF
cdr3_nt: TGTGCCAGCAGTAACAGCGTAGCCAAAAACATTCAGTACTTC

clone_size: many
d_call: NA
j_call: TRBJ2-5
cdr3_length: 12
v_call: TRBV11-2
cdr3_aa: CASSLRWETQYF
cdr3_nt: TGTGCCAGCAGCTTACGTTGGGAGACCCAGTACTTC

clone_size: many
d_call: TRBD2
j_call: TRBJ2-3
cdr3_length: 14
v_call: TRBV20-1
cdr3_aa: CSARGGLAGLTQYF
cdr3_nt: TGCAGTGCTAGAGGGGGGCTAGCGGGACTTACGCAGTATTTT

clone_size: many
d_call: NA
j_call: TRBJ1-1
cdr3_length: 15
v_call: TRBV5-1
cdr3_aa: CASSLLDRSDTEAFF
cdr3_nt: TGCGCCAGCAGCTTGCTAGACAGGAGTGACACTGAAGCTTTCTTT